This record covers a single TCR beta chain. TCRdb fed the RT-PCR reads into MiXCR, producing one record per CDR3 protein. The sample records 650,000 to 850,000 distinct CDR3 sequences, about 14% being singletons. The data belong to a study of response to subunit inactivated influenza vaccine. The CDR3 is 13 amino acids. V was trimmed by 2 bases and J by 4 bases, leaving 9 bases between them. Germline CDR1 is DFQATT and CDR2 is SNEGSKA (reference sequence). The sample in question was PBMCs from blood, obtained around 14 days before vaccination. The TCR originated in a man in his fifties or sixties who received an inactivated influenza vaccine. The V and J genes are TRBV20-1 and TRBJ1-5; D is possibly TRBD1 (5 bases). The DNA of the CDR3 is TGCAGTGCTAGAAGGGACTTTAATCAGCCCCAGCATTTT. Translation gives CSARRDFNQPQHF.